The clone carrying this T cell receptor (beta chain) was seen more than once but under ten times. Its antigen remains unidentified. The V and J ends lost 1 base and 0 bases respectively, with 13 bases between them. Looked up from germline, CDR1 is MGHRA and CDR2 is YSYEKL. The length of the CDR3 is 17 residues. The sample belongs to a study of T-cell memory formation after mild COVID-19. TCRdb used MiXCR to reprocess the 5' RACE reads, holding one entry per CDR3 protein. The sample records around 250,000 distinct CDR3 sequences, 16% being singletons. Study results and limitations: Certain responding clones were present in pre-infection memory, suggesting participation of cross-reactive memory.

This sequence was found in a man younger than 35 who had mild COVID-19 (a few samples of this study predate the infection). Cell type and time point are not known. V usage is TRBV4-1 and J usage is TRBJ1-3; D is undetermined. The sample was PBMCs or a T cell subset sorted from them (not recorded which). The CDR3 sequence is CASSQGRQEGSGNTIYF. DNA for the CDR3: TGCGCCAGCAGCCAAGGGAGGCAGGAGGGCTCTGGAAACACCATATATTTT.